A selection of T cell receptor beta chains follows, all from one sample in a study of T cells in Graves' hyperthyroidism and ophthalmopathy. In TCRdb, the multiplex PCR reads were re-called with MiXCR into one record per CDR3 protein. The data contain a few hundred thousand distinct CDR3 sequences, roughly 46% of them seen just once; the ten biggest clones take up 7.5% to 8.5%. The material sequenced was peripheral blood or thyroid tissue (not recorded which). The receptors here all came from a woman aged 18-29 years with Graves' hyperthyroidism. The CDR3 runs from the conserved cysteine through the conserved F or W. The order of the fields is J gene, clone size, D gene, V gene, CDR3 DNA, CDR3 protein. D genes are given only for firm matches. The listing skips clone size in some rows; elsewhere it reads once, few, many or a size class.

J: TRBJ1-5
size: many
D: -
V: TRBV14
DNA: TGTGCCAGCAGCCGGTCAGGGGGCAATCAGCCCCAGCATTTT
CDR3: CASSRSGGNQPQHF

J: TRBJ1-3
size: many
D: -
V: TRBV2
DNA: TGTGCCAGCAGTGAAGCGGGGCCAAACACCATATATTTT
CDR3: CASSEAGPNTIYF

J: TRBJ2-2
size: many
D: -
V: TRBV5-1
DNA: TGCGCCAGCACGTGGGCCGGGGAGCTGTTTTTT
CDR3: CASTWAGELFF

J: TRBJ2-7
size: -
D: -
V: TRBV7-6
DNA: TGTGCCAGCAGCTGGGGCGGGGGCCGAAACACCGGGGACCACGAGCAGTACTTC
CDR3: CASSWGGGRNTGDHEQYF

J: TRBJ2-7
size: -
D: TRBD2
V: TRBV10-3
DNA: TGTGCCATCGCCGGACTAGCGGGATTCTCCTACGAGCAGTACTTC
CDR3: CAIAGLAGFSYEQYF

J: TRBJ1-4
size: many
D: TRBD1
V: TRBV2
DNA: TGTGCCAGCAGTCCACAGGGGGCCTGGGAAAAACTGTTTTTT
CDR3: CASSPQGAWEKLFF

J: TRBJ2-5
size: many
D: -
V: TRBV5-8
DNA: TGTGCCAGCAGCTTGCTCGTCGGCGAGACCCAGTACTTC
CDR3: CASSLLVGETQYF

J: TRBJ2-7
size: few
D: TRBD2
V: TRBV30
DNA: TGTGCCTGGAGTCCCCTAGCGGGAACTCATGAGCAGTACTTC
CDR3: CAWSPLAGTHEQYF

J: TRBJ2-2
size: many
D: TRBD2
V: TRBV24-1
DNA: TGTGCCACCAGTGATCGGACTAGCGGGAGTAACGGGGAGCTGTTTTTT
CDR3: CATSDRTSGSNGELFF

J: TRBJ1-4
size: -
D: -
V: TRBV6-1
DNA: TGTGCCAGCAGTGAATTGTGGCCGAACACTGAAAAACTGTTTTTT
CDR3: CASSELWPNTEKLFF

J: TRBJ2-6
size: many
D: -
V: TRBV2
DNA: TGTGCCAGCAGTGAAGAAGGGGCCAACGTCCTGACTTTC
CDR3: CASSEEGANVLTF

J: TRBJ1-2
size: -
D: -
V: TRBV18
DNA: TGTGCCAGCTCACCAATGGGGCTTCTTATCTATGGCTACACCTTC
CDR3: CASSPMGLLIYGYTF